This T cell receptor beta chain comes out of a study of a mutant IDH1 vaccine in newly diagnosed glioma. Study-wide background: Weeks 1, 3, 5, 7, 11, 15, 19 and 23 were when patients received their eight vaccinations. Once 4-6 weeks had passed after radiotherapy alone, vaccination started, or it started with temozolomide cycles.

The method was immunoSEQ multiplex PCR; TCRdb's version includes in-frame clones alone and lacks a portion of them. The sample has about 120,000 clones; roughly 90% are singletons. Time point of the sample: week 11, during vaccination. A 20-mer mutant IDH1 peptide at 300 ug was injected subcutaneously with topical imiquimod. Every donor had a new WHO grade 3 or 4 astrocytoma that was IDH1-mutant, with loss of nuclear ATRX. Concerning this clone: What it binds is unknown.

The starting material was PBMCs, obtained from a glioma patient whose treatment included an IDH1 peptide vaccine. The receptor was isolated from a woman in her fifties or sixties with glioma.

The CDR3 loop is CASSRPPGANVLTF. The CDR3 nucleotides are TGTGCCAGCTCACGCCCCCCCGGGGCCAACGTCCTGACTTTC. J is TRBJ2-6 and V is TRBV18; D gene ambiguous. There are 14 residues in the CDR3. Germline V gene data show CDR1 as KGHSH and CDR2 as LQKENI. V was trimmed by 4 bases and J by 4 bases, leaving 8 bases between them.